One sample yielded the 26 T cell receptor beta chains listed below, sequenced in a study of T cell responses to AZD1222 COVID-19 vaccine. Clones were read by immunoSEQ multiplex PCR, and TCRdb kept only the in-frame ones, dropping some. This sample has 140,000 to 150,000 clones, with about 93% found just once. This specimen was peripheral blood, taken on day 0 of AZD1222 vaccination. The receptors were gathered from an adult in good health.

In this sample, this clone turned up once. This rearrangement joins TRBV2 to TRBJ2-7; a possible D gene is TRBD2 (6 bases). CDR1 is SNHLY and CDR2 is FYNNEI in the germline V gene. The CDR3 totals 13 residues. V lost 4 bases and J 7 bases, leaving 14 bases between the germline ends. The CDR3 region is CASSGWEVGEQYF. The CDR3 nucleotides read TGTGCCAGCAGTGGCTGGGAGGTGGGGGAGCAGTACTTC.

This chain connects TRBV2 to TRBJ1-1; D is undetermined. The CDR3 has 15 residues. Germline CDR1 and CDR2: SNHLY and FYNNEI. The V gene lost 3 bases and the J gene lost 4 bases, with 15 bases spanning the gap. CDR3 sequence reads: CASSDLGRGSTEAFF. CDR3 coding DNA: TGTGCCAGCAGTGATTTGGGCAGAGGGAGCACTGAAGCTTTCTTT.

J is TRBJ2-7 and V is TRBV5-1; either TRBD1 or TRBD2 may fit D (5 bases each). V dropped 7 bases and J dropped 2 bases, with 16 bases sitting between them. The germline CDR1 and CDR2 sequences are SGHRS and YFSETQ. The CDR3 loop spans 14 amino acids. The CDR3 bases are TGCGCCAGCGGGACGGGTGGGCCCGCCTACGAGCAGTACTTC. Amino acids: CASGTGGPAYEQYF.

The count of this clone is one. The J gene is TRBJ1-3, the V gene TRBV18; D is uncertain. Germline loops: CDR1 KGHSH, CDR2 LQKENI. The V gene lost 3 bases and the J gene lost 0 bases, with 9 bases spanning the gap. The CDR3 consists of 15 residues. CDR3 loop: CASSPQKGSGNTIYF. CDR3 DNA: TGTGCCAGCTCACCGCAAAAAGGCTCTGGAAACACCATATATTTT.

The V and J genes are TRBV7-9 and TRBJ1-1, with TRBD1 as a possible D gene (5 bases). The CDR3 has 13 residues. In germline, CDR1 is SEHNR, CDR2 FQNEAQ (reference sequence). Trimming took 0 bases from V and 4 from J, leaving 6 bases between them. The CDR3 loop is CASSLAGVTEAFF. The DNA for the CDR3 is TGTGCCAGCAGCTTAGCAGGGGTCACTGAAGCTTTCTTT.

The J gene is TRBJ2-1, the V gene TRBV11-2, with 11 bases that match TRBD2. Germline CDR1 SGHAT, CDR2 FQNNGV. The CDR3 extends over 15 amino acids. Trimming cost V 3 bases and J 9 bases; bases outside gene matches: 7. CDR3 in DNA: TGTGCCAGCAGCTTTTTAGCGGGAGGGCCCAGTGAGCAGTTCTTC. Its translation is CASSFLAGGPSEQFF.

The rearrangement joins TRBV27 to TRBJ2-1, with 9 bases aligning to TRBD1. Unmatched junction bases numbered 17, after V lost 8 bases and J lost 15 bases. This CDR3 is built from 14 residues. The germline V gene encodes CDR1 MNHEY and CDR2 SMNVEV (reference sequence). This CDR3 is CASRETGGHPVPFF. CDR3 in DNA: TGTGCCAGCCGCGAGACAGGGGGACACCCTGTGCCGTTCTTC.

V and J are TRBV20-1 and TRBJ1-2; 7 bases align to TRBD1. CDR1 and CDR2 from the germline V gene are DFQATT and SNEGSKA (reference sequence). Losses at the gene ends were 5 bases for V and 3 bases for J; bases not matched to a gene: 6. The CDR3 contains 13 residues. The CDR3 DNA reads as TGCAGTGCTGGTGGACAGGCTGACTATGGCTACACCTTC. This gives the protein CSAGGQADYGYTF.

This chain joins TRBV10-3 and TRBJ2-7; 8 positions match TRBD2. Unmatched junction bases numbered 9, after V lost 4 bases and J lost 1 base. This CDR3 region has 16 residues. Germline CDR1 ENHRY, CDR2 SYGVKD. CDR3 coding DNA: TGTGCCATCAGTGGTAGCGGGACTGGGCCATCCTACGAGCAGTACTTC. Amino acid sequence: CAISGSGTGPSYEQYF.

The CDR3 sequence is CASSEVRGGHGYTF. The CDR3 DNA is TGTGCCAGCAGTGAAGTTAGAGGGGGCCATGGCTACACCTTC. This chain connects TRBV6-1 to TRBJ1-2; 7 nucleotides match TRBD1. This CDR3 contains 14 residues. Trimming removed 1 base from V and 6 bases from J; junction bases left unmatched: 5. Germline V lookup: CDR1 MNHNS, CDR2 SASEGT.

This clone has more than one count but fewer than ten. The chain joins TRBV7-6 to TRBJ1-1; D is unresolved. The length of the CDR3 is 14 residues. Germline-derived CDR1 and CDR2 are SGHVS and FNYEAQ. V shed 5 bases and J shed 10 bases, with 20 bases lying between them. The CDR3 spells CASSHLEGPEGAFF. CDR3 in DNA: TGTGCCAGCAGCCACCTGGAGGGCCCCGAGGGAGCTTTCTTT.

V usage is TRBV11-2 and J usage is TRBJ2-7; no reliable D call. Germline CDR1 is SGHAT and CDR2 is FQNNGV. Between the trimmed V and J ends, which lost 2 bases and 5 bases, there was a span of 7 bases. The CDR3 totals 12 residues. CDR3 bases: TGTGCCAGCAGCTTATATGAGGACGAGCAGTACTTC. It specifies CASSLYEDEQYF.

V usage is TRBV2 and J usage is TRBJ2-1; TRBD1 matches 7 bases. The CDR3 has 14 residues. Germline values: CDR1 SNHLY, CDR2 FYNNEI. V shed 10 bases, J shed 4 bases, and the junction held 10 bases outside the gene matches. Here the CDR3 reads CATRQGDSYNEQFF. CDR3 sequence (DNA): TGTGCCACTAGACAGGGCGATTCGTACAATGAGCAGTTCTTC.

This chain links TRBV7-8 with TRBJ1-4, with TRBD1 matching 7 bases. The germline gives CDR1 SGHVS, CDR2 FQNEAQ. V lost 1 base and J lost 0; bases outside the gene matches: 5. This CDR3 comprises 17 residues. CDR3 residues: CASSLGGQAATNEKLFF. The CDR3 bases are TGTGCCAGCAGCTTAGGAGGACAGGCCGCAACTAATGAAAAACTGTTTTTT. Full variable domain (rest looked up from reference TRBV7-8 and TRBJ1-4): GAGVSQSPRYKVAKRGQDVALRCDPISGHVSLFWYQQALGQGPEFLTYFQNEAQLDKSGLPSDRFFAERPEGSVSTLKIQRTQQEDSAVYLCASSLGGQAATNEKLFFGSGTQLSVL.

The CDR3 nucleotides read TGTGCCAGCAGTTTACCGGGACAGGGGGTTTACAATGAGCAGTTCTTC. It is translated as CASSLPGQGVYNEQFF. V gene TRBV27 combines with J gene TRBJ2-1; 11 nucleotides agree with TRBD1. The CDR3 totals 16 residues. Losses at the gene ends were 2 bases for V and 4 bases for J; bases not matched to a gene: 4. CDR1 is MNHEY, CDR2 SMNVEV, per germline (reference sequence).

The count of this clone is one. The chain carries TRBV4-2 and TRBJ2-5; 14 bases agree with TRBD2. Germline CDR1 reads LGHNA; CDR2 reads YNFKEQ. V was pared by 4 bases and J by 4 bases, with 2 bases of the junction left unmatched. The CDR3 is 15 residues long. CDR3 residues: CASSLGLAGGETQYF. The CDR3 DNA sequence: TGTGCCAGCAGCCTAGGACTAGCGGGAGGAGAGACCCAGTACTTC.

This chain joins TRBV19 and TRBJ1-4, with D perhaps matching TRBD1 (6 bases). Trimming pared 2 bases from V and 5 bases from J, leaving 12 bases between. The CDR3 is made up of 15 amino acids. CDR1 and CDR2 from the germline V gene are LNHDA and SQIVND (reference sequence). This CDR3 is CASSISDSRNEKLFF. The CDR3 bases are TGTGCCAGTAGTATATCGGACAGCAGGAATGAAAAACTGTTTTTT.

This sequence joins TRBV6-5 and TRBJ1-1; possible D gene TRBD1, 5 bases. CDR3 length equals 13 residues. Germline V gene lookup returns CDR1 MNHEY and CDR2 SVGAGI. V shed 10 bases and J shed 6 bases, with 18 bases lying between them. CDR3: CATRAPGAPEAFF. The CDR3, as DNA: TGTGCCACCCGGGCCCCCGGGGCCCCTGAAGCTTTCTTT.

The gene calls are TRBV7-6 and TRBJ2-5, with 9 bases lining up with TRBD2. Trimming removed 1 base from V and 4 bases from J; junction bases left unmatched: 13. This CDR3 is 18 amino acids long. Germline V lookup: CDR1 SGHVS, CDR2 FNYEAQ. The DNA for the CDR3 is TGTGCCAGCAGCTTAGTTCACTTAGCGGGAGTCCGTCGAGAGACCCAGTACTTC. This translates into CASSLVHLAGVRRETQYF.

This chain connects TRBV2 to TRBJ1-4; 7 bases match TRBD1. Trimming removed 1 base from V and 12 bases from J; junction bases left unmatched: 17. There are 17 residues in the CDR3. Germline V CDR1 and CDR2: SNHLY, FYNNEI. CDR3 sequence reads: CASSEGGRGYLNRELFF. In DNA, the CDR3 is TGTGCCAGCAGTGAAGGGGGCAGGGGGTATCTTAATCGGGAACTGTTTTTT. The full variable domain, rest sourced from reference TRBV2 and TRBJ1-4, is EPEVTQTPSHQVTQMGQEVILRCVPISNHLYFYWYRQILGQKVEFLVSFYNNEISEKSEIFDDQFSVERPDGSNFTLKIRSTKLEDSAMYFCASSEGGRGYLNRELFFGSGTQLSVL.

This chain uses TRBV24-1 with TRBJ1-2; no definite D call. Deletions cut 9 bases from V and 0 bases from J, with 22 bases between. The CDR3 runs to 17 residues. Germline assignment: CDR1 KGHDR and CDR2 SFDVKD. CDR3 nucleotide sequence: TGTGCCACCCTTCGGTCGGTTTGGTACGTCTCTAACTATGGCTACACCTTC. This encodes CATLRSVWYVSNYGYTF.

This clone was found once. This chain uses TRBV30 with TRBJ1-2, with TRBD1 matching 11 bases. Germline values: CDR1 GTSNPN, CDR2 SVGIG (reference sequence). Trimming at V came to 2 bases and at J to 5 bases, leaving 4 bases not matched to a gene. The CDR3 runs to 14 residues. The chain's CDR3 is CAWSLGQGGYGYTF. CDR3 coding DNA: TGTGCCTGGAGTTTGGGACAGGGGGGGTATGGCTACACCTTC.

V usage is TRBV5-1 and J usage is TRBJ1-1; D call uncertain. CDR3 length: 16 amino acids. The ends were cut back, 2 bases at V and 4 bases at J, with 18 bases in the middle. CDR1 is SGHRS and CDR2 is YFSETQ in the germline V gene. In DNA, the CDR3 is TGCGCCAGCAGCTTAGGTACATCTGCCCGGGGCACTGAAGCTTTCTTT. Amino acids: CASSLGTSARGTEAFF.

This sequence joins TRBV7-2 and TRBJ1-1, with D perhaps matching TRBD1 (5 bases). CDR1 and CDR2 from the germline V gene are SGHTA and FQGNSA. V shed 5 bases and J shed 0 bases, with 13 bases lying between them. This CDR3 has 15 residues. CDR3 amino acids: CASSPRRGMNTEAFF. DNA for the CDR3: TGTGCCAGCAGCCCCAGGCGGGGCATGAACACTGAAGCTTTCTTT.

This sequence joins TRBV5-4 and TRBJ1-1, with D maybe TRBD1 (5 bases). Trimming removed 1 base from V and 2 bases from J, with 12 bases in between. Germline values: CDR1 SGHNT, CDR2 YYREEE (reference sequence). The CDR3 loop spans 15 amino acids. DNA of the CDR3: TGTGCCAGCAGCTTGTTGTCAGGGCCTAACACTGAAGCTTTCTTT. Translating it yields CASSLLSGPNTEAFF. Variable domain in full (rest from reference TRBV5-4 and TRBJ1-1): ETGVTQSPTHLIKTRGQQVTLRCSSQSGHNTVSWYQQALGQGPQFIFQYYREEENGRGNFPPRFSGLQFPNYSSELNVNALELDDSALYLCASSLLSGPNTEAFFGQGTRLTVV.

This clone was counted between two and nine times. The V and J genes are TRBV9 and TRBJ2-7, with D possibly TRBD1 on 5 matching bases. The V gene lost 2 bases and the J gene lost 6 bases, with 15 bases spanning the gap. Germline V lookup: CDR1 SGDLS, CDR2 YYNGEE. This CDR3 contains 14 residues. DNA of the CDR3: TGTGCCAGCAGCGTCCGGGCAGGGTCACGCGAGCAGTACTTC. Amino acids: CASSVRAGSREQYF.